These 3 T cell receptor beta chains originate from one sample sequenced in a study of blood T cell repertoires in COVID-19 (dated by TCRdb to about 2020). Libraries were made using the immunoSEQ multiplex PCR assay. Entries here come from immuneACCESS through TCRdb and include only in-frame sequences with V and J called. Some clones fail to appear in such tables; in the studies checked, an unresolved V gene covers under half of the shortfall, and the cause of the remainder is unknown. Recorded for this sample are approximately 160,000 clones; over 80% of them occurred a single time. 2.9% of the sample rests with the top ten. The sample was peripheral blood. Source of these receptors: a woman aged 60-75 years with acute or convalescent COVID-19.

The CDR3 sequence is CASSEGLGHNEQFF. The CDR3 region has the DNA TGTGCCAGCAGTGAGGGTCTGGGGCACAATGAGCAGTTCTTC. The gene calls are TRBV25-1 and TRBJ2-1, with D perhaps matching TRBD1 (5 bases). Per germline, CDR1 MGHDK and CDR2 SYGVNS. The germline V and J ends were trimmed by 3 bases and 5 bases, with 11 bases remaining between them. There are 14 residues in the CDR3. The variable domain in full, completed from reference TRBV25-1 and TRBJ2-1, reads EADIYQTPRYLVIGTGKKITLECSQTMGHDKMYWYQQDPGMELHLIHYSYGVNSTEKGDLSSESTVSRIRTEHFPLTLESARPSHTSQYLCASSEGLGHNEQFFGPGTRLTVL.

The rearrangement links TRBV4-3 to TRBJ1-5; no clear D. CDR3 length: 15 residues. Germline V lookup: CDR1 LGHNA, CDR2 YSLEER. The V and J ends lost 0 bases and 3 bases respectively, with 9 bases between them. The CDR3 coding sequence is TGCGCCAGCAGCCAAGATTGGAGATCCAATCAGCCCCAGCATTTT. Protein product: CASSQDWRSNQPQHF.

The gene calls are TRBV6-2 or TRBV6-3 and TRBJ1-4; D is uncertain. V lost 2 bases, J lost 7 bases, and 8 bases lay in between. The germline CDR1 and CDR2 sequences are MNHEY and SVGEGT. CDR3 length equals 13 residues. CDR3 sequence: CASSYGRGEKLFF. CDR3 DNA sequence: TGTGCCAGCAGTTACGGGCGGGGTGAAAAACTGTTTTTT.